The 25 T cell receptor beta chains given below trace back to one sample, sequenced in a study of cytomegalovirus exposure and HLA in healthy donors. Some clones are missing from TCRdb's copy, which holds only in-frame ones; the method was immunoSEQ multiplex PCR. The sample records around 250,000 clones, around 90% being singletons. Sequencing was done on a sample of PBMCs. These TCRs come from a young woman in good health and CMV-seronegative.

The genes are TRBV4-1 and TRBJ1-5; D is unresolved. The V end lost 1 base, the J end lost 2 bases, and 12 bases lay between the germline ends. This CDR3 comprises 16 residues. Germline CDR1 reads MGHRA; CDR2 reads YSYEKL. CDR3 coding DNA: TGCGCCAGCAGCCAAGTCGCGAGACAACGCAATCAGCCCCAGCATTTT. Protein sequence: CASSQVARQRNQPQHF.

This sequence joins TRBV19 and TRBJ2-5; TRBD2 might be the D (6 bases). CDR1 and CDR2 (germline): LNHDA, SQIVND (reference sequence). CDR3 length: 13 amino acids. V lost 3 bases and J 1 base, leaving 6 bases between the germline ends. The CDR3 spells CASSMGLQETQYF. DNA for the CDR3: TGTGCCAGTAGTATGGGACTCCAAGAGACCCAGTACTTC. The variable domain in full, completed from reference TRBV19 and TRBJ2-5, reads DGGITQSPKYLFRKEGQNVTLSCEQNLNHDAMYWYRQDPGQGLRLIYYSQIVNDFQKGDIAEGYSVSREKKESFPLTVTSAQKNPTAFYLCASSMGLQETQYFGPGTRLLVL.

The chain recombines TRBV5-1 with TRBJ2-3; D is perhaps TRBD2 (6 bases). Germline V gene data show CDR1 as SGHRS and CDR2 as YFSETQ. This CDR3 region has 15 residues. Trimming left V 1 base short and J 0 bases short, with 9 bases between. CDR3 sequence: CASSLIAASTDTQYF. CDR3 bases: TGCGCCAGCAGCTTGATAGCGGCTAGCACAGATACGCAGTATTTT.

The chain has TRBV5-4 and TRBJ1-1, with 8 bases identical to TRBD1. Germline-derived CDR1 and CDR2 are SGHNT and YYREEE (reference sequence). The CDR3 length is 14 residues. Trimming cost V 5 bases and J 5 bases; bases outside gene matches: 8. The CDR3 sequence is CASSFPDRATEAFF. The CDR3 nucleotides read TGTGCCAGCAGTTTCCCGGACAGGGCTACTGAAGCTTTCTTT.

V gene TRBV28 combines with J gene TRBJ1-2; D might be TRBD1 (5 bases). The CDR3 length is 16 residues. Trimming cost V 3 bases and J 1 base, with 15 bases left between them. The V gene's germline CDR1 is MDHEN and CDR2 SYDVKM. The CDR3 loop is CASSFIGVWVNYGYTF. Written as DNA, the CDR3 is TGTGCCAGCAGTTTTATAGGGGTTTGGGTTAACTATGGCTACACCTTC.

This clone was seen a single time. This chain connects TRBV5-4 to TRBJ2-2; 12 nucleotides agree with TRBD2. Germline lookup yields CDR1 SGHNT and CDR2 YYREEE (reference sequence). The CDR3 consists of 16 residues. The ends lost 4 bases at V and 5 bases at J; junction bases unmatched: 6. The CDR3 protein is CASSASGGAWTGELFF. The CDR3 DNA is TGTGCCAGCAGCGCTAGCGGGGGGGCTTGGACCGGGGAGCTGTTTTTT.

The CDR3 loop reads CASRAGPMEEQYV. The CDR3 DNA is TGTGCCAGCAGGGCGGGCCCCATGGAGGAGCAGTACGTC. The chain uses TRBV6-1 and TRBJ2-7; weak D call: TRBD2 (5 bases). The CDR3 extends over 13 amino acids. Germline CDR1 is MNHNS and CDR2 is SASEGT. Between the trimmed V and J ends, which lost 6 bases and 7 bases, there was a span of 16 bases.

V is TRBV9 and J is TRBJ2-3, with 9 bases identical to TRBD2. The trim removed 3 bases at V and 1 base at J, leaving 3 bases unmatched. Germline V CDR1 and CDR2: SGDLS, YYNGEE. This CDR3 is built from 15 residues. The CDR3: CASSASSGGTDTQYF. In DNA, the CDR3 is TGTGCCAGCAGCGCCTCTAGCGGGGGCACAGATACGCAGTATTTT.

The chain links TRBV29-1 to TRBJ1-5; TRBD1 is a possible D gene (5 bases). CDR1 and CDR2 (germline): SQVTM, ANQGSEA. The CDR3 covers 15 residues. V was cut by 3 bases and J by 1 base, with 13 bases left in between. The CDR3 DNA follows: TGCAGCGTTGAGTTACAGGCGGGAAGCAATCAGCCCCAGCATTTT. Residues: CSVELQAGSNQPQHF.

This rearrangement joins TRBV19 to TRBJ1-2; 11 bases are a match to TRBD1. The CDR3 runs to 16 residues. After removal of 5 bases from V and 5 bases from J, the junction contained 10 bases not matched to a gene. Germline CDR1 LNHDA, CDR2 SQIVND (reference sequence). The CDR3 spells CASSSYPGQGAYGYTF. CDR3 nucleotides: TGTGCCAGTAGTTCCTACCCAGGACAGGGGGCGTATGGCTACACCTTC.

This chain joins TRBV7-9 and TRBJ2-5; the D gene is possibly TRBD1 (5 bases). The CDR3 loop spans 15 amino acids. V gave up 2 bases and J gave up 3 bases, with 13 bases separating them. In germline, CDR1 is SEHNR, CDR2 FQNEAQ (reference sequence). The CDR3 reads CASSLQGNEEETQYF. The CDR3 DNA sequence: TGTGCCAGCAGCTTACAGGGTAACGAGGAAGAGACCCAGTACTTC.

The gene calls are TRBV14 and TRBJ1-2; TRBD1 aligns across 7 bases. Germline CDR1 SGHDN, CDR2 FVKESK. Losses at the gene ends were 4 bases for V and 7 bases for J; bases not matched to a gene: 15. The CDR3 consists of 16 residues. The CDR3, as DNA: TGTGCCAGCAGCCCGAACGACAGGGCCCCCTTAGGTGGCTACACCTTC. The encoded protein is CASSPNDRAPLGGYTF.

The rearrangement uses TRBV5-1 and TRBJ1-5, with a weak D call TRBD1 (5 bases). Per the germline V gene, CDR1 is SGHRS and CDR2 is YFSETQ. Between the trimmed V and J ends, which lost 0 bases and 2 bases, there was a span of 15 bases. There are 17 residues in the CDR3. In DNA form, the CDR3 reads TGCGCCAGCAGCTTGGCAGTCTCAGGGTACGGCAATCAGCCCCAGCATTTT. This encodes CASSLAVSGYGNQPQHF.

The gene calls are TRBV7-9 and TRBJ1-2; TRBD1 matches at 11 bases. The length of the CDR3 is 16 residues. J lost 6 bases, V lost 5 bases, and 11 bases had no gene match. Per germline, CDR1 SEHNR and CDR2 FQNEAQ (reference sequence). The CDR3 region is CASSPSDRGRGNGYTF. The CDR3 bases are TGTGCCAGCAGCCCATCGGACAGGGGGCGCGGGAATGGCTACACCTTC.

The chain uses TRBV7-9 and TRBJ2-1, with D perhaps TRBD1 (5 bases). Deletions cut 3 bases from V and 5 bases from J, with 8 bases between. Germline CDR1 and CDR2: SEHNR and FQNEAQ (reference sequence). The CDR3 spans 13 residues. DNA of the CDR3: TGTGCCAGCAGCTTCGGCAGGGACAATGAGCAGTTCTTC. Its translation: CASSFGRDNEQFF.

The J gene is TRBJ2-1, the V gene TRBV6-4; TRBD1 might be the D (6 bases). The ends were cut back, 10 bases at V and 5 bases at J, with 18 bases in the middle. CDR1 is MRHNA, CDR2 SNTAGT, per germline. The length of the CDR3 is 14 residues. The CDR3 reads CATSRTWDNNEQFF. CDR3 DNA sequence: TGTGCCACAAGCCGTACATGGGACAACAATGAGCAGTTCTTC.

The V gene is TRBV29-1, the J gene TRBJ2-1, with 7 nucleotides matching TRBD1. Germline V gene lookup returns CDR1 SQVTM and CDR2 ANQGSEA. The V gene end was trimmed by 7 bases and the J gene end by 4 bases; junction bases not matched to a gene: 10. The CDR3 consists of 14 residues. The CDR3 protein is CSAVPRQGYNEQFF. The DNA of the CDR3 is TGCAGCGCCGTGCCAAGACAGGGATACAATGAGCAGTTCTTC.

The chain recombines TRBV6-5 with TRBJ1-5; 7 bases line up with TRBD1. In germline, CDR1 is MNHEY, CDR2 SVGAGI. The V gene end was trimmed by 6 bases and the J gene end by 3 bases; junction bases not matched to a gene: 5. The CDR3 totals 14 residues. CDR3 residues: CASRPGTVNQPQHF. The CDR3 DNA is TGTGCCAGCAGACCCGGGACAGTCAATCAGCCCCAGCATTTT.

The chain links TRBV6-5 to TRBJ1-2, with 10 nucleotides matching TRBD1. CDR3 length equals 13 residues. CDR1 and CDR2 (germline): MNHEY, SVGAGI. Losses at the gene ends were 6 bases for V and 8 bases for J; bases not matched to a gene: 6. CDR3 sequence reads: CASRGQGRGGYTF. The CDR3 DNA follows: TGTGCCAGCAGGGGACAGGGGAGAGGAGGCTACACCTTC.

This chain links TRBV6-6 with TRBJ1-1; TRBD1 matches 8 bases. The CDR3 spans 13 residues. Germline trimming cut 11 bases from V and 1 base from J; bases unmatched to any gene: 6. Germline CDR1 reads MNHNY; CDR2 reads SVGAGI (reference sequence). CDR3 nucleotide sequence: TGTGCCGGGACAGGTCCGCAGAACACTGAAGCTTTCTTT. Protein product: CAGTGPQNTEAFF.

V is TRBV18 and J is TRBJ1-4; D possibly corresponds to TRBD1 (6 bases). Trimming took off 2 bases at V and 4 bases at J, with 14 bases between the two ends. CDR3 length equals 16 residues. Germline V gives CDR1 KGHSH, CDR2 LQKENI. In nucleotides, the CDR3 is TGTGCCAGCTCACCAAGGGCAGGGGTTGATAATGAAAAACTGTTTTTT. Its protein is CASSPRAGVDNEKLFF.

The V call is TRBV28, the J call TRBJ2-4; the D is unclear. This CDR3 has 14 amino acids. V dropped 6 bases and J dropped 3 bases, with 12 bases sitting between them. CDR1 and CDR2 (germline): MDHEN, SYDVKM. CDR3 nucleotide sequence: TGTGCCAGCAGCCCTGGAGAGGTCAAAAACATTCAGTACTTC. Its translation is CASSPGEVKNIQYF.

J is TRBJ2-2 and V is TRBV2, with a possible D match to TRBD2 (6 bases). The ends were cut back, 1 base at V and 6 bases at J, with 15 bases in the middle. Germline V gene sequence: CDR1 SNHLY, CDR2 FYNNEI. The CDR3 extends over 16 amino acids. CDR3 sequence reads: CASSEEGLGISGELFF. CDR3 DNA: TGTGCCAGCAGTGAAGAGGGACTCGGCATCTCCGGGGAGCTGTTTTTT.

This chain links TRBV5-6 with TRBJ2-7, with D possibly matching TRBD1 (5 bases). Germline V gene lookup returns CDR1 SGHDT and CDR2 YYEEEE. The V gene lost 5 bases and the J gene lost 4 bases, with 22 bases spanning the gap. CDR3 length: 16 residues. CDR3 protein: CASRHTTGQGIYEQYF. The CDR3, as DNA: TGTGCCAGCAGGCACACTACAGGCCAGGGAATATACGAGCAGTACTTC.

The genes are TRBV18 and TRBJ2-7, with D possibly being TRBD1 (5 bases). CDR1 and CDR2 (germline): KGHSH, LQKENI. Trimming cost V 2 bases and J 0 bases, with 11 bases left between them. The CDR3 contains 15 residues. The chain's CDR3 is CASSPGPRASYEQYV. CDR3 nucleotide sequence: TGTGCCAGCTCACCAGGACCCAGGGCCTCCTACGAGCAGTACGTC.